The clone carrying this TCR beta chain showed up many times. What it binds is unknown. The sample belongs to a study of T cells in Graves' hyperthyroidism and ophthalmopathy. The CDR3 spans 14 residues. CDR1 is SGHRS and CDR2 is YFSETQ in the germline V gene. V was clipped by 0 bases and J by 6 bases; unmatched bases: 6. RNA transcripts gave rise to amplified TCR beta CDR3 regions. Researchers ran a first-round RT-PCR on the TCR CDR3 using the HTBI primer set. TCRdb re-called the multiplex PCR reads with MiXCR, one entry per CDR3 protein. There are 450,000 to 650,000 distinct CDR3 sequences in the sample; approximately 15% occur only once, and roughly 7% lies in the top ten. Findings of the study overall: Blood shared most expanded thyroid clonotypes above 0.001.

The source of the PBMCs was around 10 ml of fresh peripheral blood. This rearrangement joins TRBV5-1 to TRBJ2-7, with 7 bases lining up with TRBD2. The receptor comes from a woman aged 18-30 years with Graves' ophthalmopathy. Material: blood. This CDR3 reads CASSLGEQRGEQYF. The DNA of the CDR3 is TGCGCCAGCAGCTTGGGGGAACAGCGGGGCGAGCAGTACTTC. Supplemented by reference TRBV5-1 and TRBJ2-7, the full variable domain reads KAGVTQTPRYLIKTRGQQVTLSCSPISGHRSVSWYQQTPGQGLQFLFEYFSETQRNKGNFPGRFSGRQFSNSRSEMNVSTLELGDSALYLCASSLGEQRGEQYFGPGTRLTVT.